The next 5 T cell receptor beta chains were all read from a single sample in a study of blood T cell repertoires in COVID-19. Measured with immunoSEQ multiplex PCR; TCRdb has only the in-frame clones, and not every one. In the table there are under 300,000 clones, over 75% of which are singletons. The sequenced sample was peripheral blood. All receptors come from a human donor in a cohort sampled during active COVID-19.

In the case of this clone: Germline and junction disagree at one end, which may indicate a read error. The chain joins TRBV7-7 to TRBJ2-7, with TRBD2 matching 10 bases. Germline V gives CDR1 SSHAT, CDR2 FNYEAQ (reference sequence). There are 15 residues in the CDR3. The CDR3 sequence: CASSLRLAGSYEQYF. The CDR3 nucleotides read TGTGCTAGCAGCTTAAGACTAGCGGGCTCATACGAGCAGTACTTC.

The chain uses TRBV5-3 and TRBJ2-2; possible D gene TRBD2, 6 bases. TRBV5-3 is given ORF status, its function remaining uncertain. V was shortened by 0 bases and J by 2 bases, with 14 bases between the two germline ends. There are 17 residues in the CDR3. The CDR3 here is CARSLDMREINTGELFF. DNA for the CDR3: TGTGCCAGAAGCTTGGATATGCGGGAAATAAACACCGGGGAGCTGTTTTTT.

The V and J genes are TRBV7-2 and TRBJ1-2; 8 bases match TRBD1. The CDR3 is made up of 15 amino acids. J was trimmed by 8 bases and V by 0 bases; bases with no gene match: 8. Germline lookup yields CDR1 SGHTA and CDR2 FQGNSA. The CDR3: CASSLASQGATGYTF. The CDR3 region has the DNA TGTGCCAGCAGCTTAGCGTCCCAGGGGGCGACAGGCTACACCTTC.

CDR3 in amino acids: CSAGQGNGYTF. The CDR3 DNA is TGCAGCGCCGGACAGGGCAATGGCTACACCTTC. The gene calls are TRBV29-1 and TRBJ1-2; 8 nucleotides agree with TRBD1. V was pared by 7 bases and J by 6 bases, with 4 bases of the junction left unmatched. This CDR3 contains 11 residues. The germline V gene has CDR1 SQVTM and CDR2 ANQGSEA.

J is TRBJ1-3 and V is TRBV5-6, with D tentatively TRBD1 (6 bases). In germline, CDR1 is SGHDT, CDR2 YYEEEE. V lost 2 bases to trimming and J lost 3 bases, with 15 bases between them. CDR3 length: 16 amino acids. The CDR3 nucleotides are TGTGCCAGCAGCTTCCAGCTACAGGGATATGGAAACACCATATATTTT. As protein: CASSFQLQGYGNTIYF.